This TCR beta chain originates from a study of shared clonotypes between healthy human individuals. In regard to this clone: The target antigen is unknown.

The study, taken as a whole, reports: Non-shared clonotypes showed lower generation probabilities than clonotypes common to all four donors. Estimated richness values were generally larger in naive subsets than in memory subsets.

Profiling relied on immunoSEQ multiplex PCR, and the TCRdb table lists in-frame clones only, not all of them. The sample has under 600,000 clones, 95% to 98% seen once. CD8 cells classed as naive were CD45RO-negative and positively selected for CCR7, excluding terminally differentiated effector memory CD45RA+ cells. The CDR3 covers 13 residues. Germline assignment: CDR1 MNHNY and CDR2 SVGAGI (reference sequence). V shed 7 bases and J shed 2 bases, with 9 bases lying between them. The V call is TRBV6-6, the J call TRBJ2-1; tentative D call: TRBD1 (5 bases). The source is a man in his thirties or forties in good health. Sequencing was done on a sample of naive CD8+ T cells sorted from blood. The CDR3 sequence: CASTREPYNEQFF. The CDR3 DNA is TGTGCCAGCACCAGGGAACCCTACAATGAGCAGTTCTTC.